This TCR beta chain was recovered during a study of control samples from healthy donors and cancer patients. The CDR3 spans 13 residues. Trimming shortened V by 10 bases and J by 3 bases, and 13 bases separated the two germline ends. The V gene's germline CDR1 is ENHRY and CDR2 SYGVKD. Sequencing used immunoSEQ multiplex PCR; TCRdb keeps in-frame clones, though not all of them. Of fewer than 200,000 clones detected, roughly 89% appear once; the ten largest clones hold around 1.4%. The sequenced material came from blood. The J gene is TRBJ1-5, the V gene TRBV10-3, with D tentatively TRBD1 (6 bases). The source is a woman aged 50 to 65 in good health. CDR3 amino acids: CATLQGINQPQHF. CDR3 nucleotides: TGTGCCACCCTTCAGGGGATCAATCAGCCCCAGCATTTT.